This T cell receptor (beta chain) is from a study of T-cell reconstitution after alpha-beta-depleted transplantation in children. Study-level points and caveats: When one year had passed after transplant, most T-cell counts and diversity came from newly produced T cells. There were some patients whose high TCRbeta diversity at day 60 came from surviving recipient T cells and thymic progenitors. Alpha-beta T cells present about two months after transplant were reported to originate from several hundred expanded graft clones.

For TCRbeta, the library was prepared with unique molecular identifiers. From the PCR reads, TCRdb called clonotypes with MiXCR, one entry per CDR3 protein. The sample has fewer than 550,000 distinct CDR3 sequences, about 16% seen once; the top ten hold around 30%. This clonotype has just a few counts. Its antigen is not identified. V shed 3 bases and J shed 0 bases, with 15 bases lying between them. From germline, CDR1 is DFQATT and CDR2 SNEGSKA (reference sequence). There are 16 residues in the CDR3. This receptor was identified in a boy in the first two years of life who had a stem cell transplant for Wiskott-Aldrich syndrome, so the T cells may come from the graft donor. V gene TRBV20-1 combines with J gene TRBJ2-1, with D perhaps matching TRBD2 (6 bases). The sample in question was PBMCs, mostly from graft donor cells, obtained 360 days after TCRalphabeta/CD19-depleted stem cell transplant. Here the CDR3 reads CSARIRDGSSYNEQFF. CDR3 in DNA: TGCAGTGCTAGGATACGGGACGGGAGCTCCTACAATGAGCAGTTCTTC.